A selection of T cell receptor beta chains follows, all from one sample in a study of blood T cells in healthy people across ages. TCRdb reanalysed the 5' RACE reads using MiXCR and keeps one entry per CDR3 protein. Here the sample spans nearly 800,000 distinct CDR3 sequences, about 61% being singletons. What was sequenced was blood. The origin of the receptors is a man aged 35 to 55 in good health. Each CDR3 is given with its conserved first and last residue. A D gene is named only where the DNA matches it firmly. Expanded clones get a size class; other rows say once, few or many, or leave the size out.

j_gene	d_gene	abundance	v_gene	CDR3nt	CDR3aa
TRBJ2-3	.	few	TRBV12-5	TGTGCTAGTGCCACGGACAGTACAGATACGCAGTATTTT	CASATDSTDTQYF
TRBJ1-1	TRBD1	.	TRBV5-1	TGCGCCAGCAGCACGGACGGGACAGGGTCCCAATCTAGGGCTTTCTTT	CASSTDGTGSQSRAFF
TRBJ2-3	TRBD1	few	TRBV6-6	TGTGCCAGCACGGGCTCCCAGGGGGCAGATACGCAGTATTTT	CASTGSQGADTQYF
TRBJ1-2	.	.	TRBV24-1	TGTGCCACCAGCGACAAGACAGAGATTAACTATGGCTACACCTTC	CATSDKTEINYGYTF
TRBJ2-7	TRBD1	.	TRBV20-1	TGCAGTGCACAGACAGGGCCCTCCTACGAGCAGTACTTC	CSAQTGPSYEQYF
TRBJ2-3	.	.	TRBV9	TGTGCCAGCAGCGGGGGGTTTGTAGTAGATACGCAGTATTTT	CASSGGFVVDTQYF
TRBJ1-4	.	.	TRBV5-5	TGTGCCAGCAGCTTCAGAGCCCCAACTAATGAAAAACTGTTTTTT	CASSFRAPTNEKLFF
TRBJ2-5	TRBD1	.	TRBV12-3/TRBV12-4	TGTGCCAGCAGGCCCGGGACAGGGATGAGGGGGACCCAGTACTTC	CASRPGTGMRGTQYF
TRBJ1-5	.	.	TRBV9	TGTGCCAGCAGCGTTGGGGGAGGGTTTAATCAGCCCCAGCATTTT	CASSVGGGFNQPQHF
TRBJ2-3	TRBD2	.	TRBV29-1	TGCAGCGTCCGGACTAGCGGCCAACAGGCAACGCAGTATTTT	CSVRTSGQQATQYF
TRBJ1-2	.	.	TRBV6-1	TGTGCCAGCCGAAGAAGCTATGGCTACACCTTC	CASRRSYGYTF
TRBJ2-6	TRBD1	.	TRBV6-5	TGTGCCAGCAGTCGCGAGGGGGCGGCTGGGGCCAACGTCCTGACTTTC	CASSREGAAGANVLTF
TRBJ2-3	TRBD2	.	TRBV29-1	TGCAGCGTTGAAGATCGAGGGACTAGCGGGGGGGCTTTCTCGTCAGATACGCAGTATTTT	CSVEDRGTSGGAFSSDTQYF
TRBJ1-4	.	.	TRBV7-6	TGTGCCAGCAGCTTAACGTATAGGACCGCGGCGTTAAAGGAACTGTTTTTT	CASSLTYRTAALKELFF
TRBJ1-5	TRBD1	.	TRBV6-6	TGTGCCAGCAGCCCCGACAGGGTCAATCAGCCCCAGCATTTT	CASSPDRVNQPQHF